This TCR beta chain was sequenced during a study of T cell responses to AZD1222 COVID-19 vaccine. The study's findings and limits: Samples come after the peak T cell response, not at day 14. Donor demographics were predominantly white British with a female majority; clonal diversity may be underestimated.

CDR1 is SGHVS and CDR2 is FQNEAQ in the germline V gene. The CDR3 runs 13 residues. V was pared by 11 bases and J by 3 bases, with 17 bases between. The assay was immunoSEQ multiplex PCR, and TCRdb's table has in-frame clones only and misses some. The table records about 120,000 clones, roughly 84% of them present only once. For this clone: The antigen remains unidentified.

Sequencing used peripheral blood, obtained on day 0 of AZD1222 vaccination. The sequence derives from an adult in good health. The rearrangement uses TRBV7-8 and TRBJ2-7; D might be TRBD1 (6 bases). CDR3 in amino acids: CASRLGAYYEQYF. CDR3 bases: TGTGCCTCCCGTTTGGGGGCTTACTACGAGCAGTACTTC.